This T cell receptor (beta chain) was recorded in a study of blood T cell repertoires in COVID-19. Data came from immunoSEQ multiplex PCR; TCRdb stores just in-frame clones and leaves some out. The profile shows approximately 390,000 clones, around nine tenths of them singletons. This CDR3 spans 14 amino acids. V was cut by 0 bases and J by 6 bases, with 9 bases left in between. Germline CDR1 and CDR2: ENHRY and SYGVKD. The chain has TRBV10-3 and TRBJ1-5; D may be TRBD1 (6 bases). Sequenced sample: PBMCs or T cells enriched from blood (not recorded which). The origin of this receptor is a woman in her 50s who had recovered from COVID-19. For the CDR3, the DNA is TGTGCCATCAGTGAGTCTGGGGGCAGTCAGCCCCAGCATTTT. Its protein is CAISESGGSQPQHF.